These 17 T cell receptor beta chains came from one sample sequenced in a study of T cell responses to AZD1222 COVID-19 vaccine. Method: immunoSEQ multiplex PCR; TCRdb's copy keeps in-frame clones and lacks some. The sample shows about 150,000 clones, roughly 90% of them seen only once. The starting material was peripheral blood, obtained on day 0 of AZD1222 vaccination. All receptors derive from an adult in good health.

The chain joins TRBV24-1 to TRBJ2-1; 12 bases agree with TRBD1. The CDR3 has 18 residues. With V trimmed by 3 bases and J by 8 bases, 13 bases remained unmatched. Germline CDR1 KGHDR, CDR2 SFDVKD. Here the CDR3 reads CATSDASSGTGGVDEQFF. The CDR3 nucleotides are TGTGCCACCAGTGATGCCTCCTCCGGGACAGGGGGCGTCGATGAGCAGTTCTTC.

Comment on this clone: The sample carries other DNA sequences with the same CDR3. The rearrangement uses TRBV18 and TRBJ2-1; tentatively, D is TRBD1 (6 bases). V dropped 4 bases and J dropped 8 bases, with 9 bases sitting between them. Germline assignment: CDR1 KGHSH and CDR2 LQKENI. The CDR3 spans 12 residues. The CDR3 coding sequence is TGTGCCAGCTCACTGGCAGGGGATGAGCAGTTCTTC. Protein sequence: CASSLAGDEQFF.

The rearrangement uses TRBV5-1 and TRBJ2-7, with TRBD2 matching over 7 bases. CDR3 length equals 18 residues. V was clipped by 1 base and J by 2 bases; unmatched bases: 15. Germline CDR1 and CDR2: SGHRS and YFSETQ. CDR3 coding DNA: TGCGCCAGCAGCTTGAACGAGGCGAGGTCGGGGGGAACCTACGAGCAGTACTTC. This encodes CASSLNEARSGGTYEQYF.

This CDR3 reads CASSTGLDLIYNEQFF. The CDR3 nucleotides are TGCGCCAGCAGCACGGGACTAGATTTGATATACAATGAGCAGTTCTTC. This sequence joins TRBV5-1 and TRBJ2-1; TRBD2 agrees at 8 bases. Looked up from germline, CDR1 is SGHRS and CDR2 is YFSETQ. CDR3 size: 16 residues. The V and J ends lost 4 bases and 4 bases, in that order; junction bases with no gene match: 10.

The chain links TRBV19 to TRBJ1-1; D remains unclear. This CDR3 contains 12 residues. Per the germline V gene, CDR1 is LNHDA and CDR2 is SQIVND (reference sequence). V was clipped by 5 bases and J by 6 bases, with 10 bases between them. The CDR3 reads CASSSLDPEAFF. The CDR3 region has the DNA TGTGCCAGTAGTTCCCTTGACCCTGAAGCTTTCTTT.

CDR3 protein: CASSRPLSNEKLFF. CDR3 DNA: TGTGCCAGCAGCCGCCCTCTCTCTAATGAAAAACTGTTTTTT. The chain recombines TRBV7-9 with TRBJ1-4; no definite D call. This CDR3 is 14 amino acids long. Trimming removed 5 bases at V and 3 bases at J, with 10 bases between. CDR1 and CDR2 (germline): SEHNR, FQNEAQ (reference sequence).

In its sample, this clone was seen once. The chain employs TRBV6-2 or TRBV6-3 and TRBJ1-4; the D is unclear. The germline CDR1 and CDR2 sequences are MNHEY and SVGEGT. This CDR3 has 16 amino acids. The ends were cut back, 0 bases at V and 5 bases at J, with 13 bases in the middle. The CDR3 protein is CASSYSISGMNEKLFF. The CDR3 nucleotides read TGTGCCAGCAGTTACTCGATTTCTGGGATGAATGAAAAACTGTTTTTT.

This chain joins TRBV10-3 and TRBJ1-1; D is unclear. V lost 2 bases and J 4 bases, leaving 14 bases between the germline ends. The germline V gene encodes CDR1 ENHRY and CDR2 SYGVKD. This CDR3 has 15 residues. CDR3 region: CAISEPTTRSTEAFF. The CDR3 DNA follows: TGTGCCATCAGTGAGCCAACGACAAGAAGCACTGAAGCTTTCTTT.

This clone appeared a few times. The chain has TRBV5-4 and TRBJ2-3; D call uncertain. The germline V gene encodes CDR1 SGHNT and CDR2 YYREEE (reference sequence). Trimming stripped 0 bases from V and 3 bases from J, with 2 bases between. CDR3 length: 12 amino acids. CDR3 sequence (DNA): TGTGCCAGCAGCTTGGAAACAGATACGCAGTATTTT. It is translated as CASSLETDTQYF.

The V call is TRBV4-3, the J call TRBJ2-7; the D gene is possibly TRBD1 (5 bases). Between the trimmed V and J ends, which lost 0 bases and 2 bases, there was a span of 8 bases. Germline CDR1 reads LGHNA; CDR2 reads YSLEER. CDR3 length equals 14 residues. The CDR3, as DNA: TGCGCCAGCAGCCAAGAAGCAGGGACCTACGAGCAGTACTTC. It encodes CASSQEAGTYEQYF.

The genes are TRBV7-2 and TRBJ1-5; possible D gene TRBD1, 5 bases. V gave up 5 bases and J gave up 0 bases, with 14 bases separating them. The CDR3 sequence is 16 residues long. CDR1 and CDR2 (germline): SGHTA, FQGNSA. Here the CDR3 DNA reads TGTGCCAGCAGCGATCAGGGCCGAGTTAGCAATCAGCCCCAGCATTTT. Residues: CASSDQGRVSNQPQHF.

The rearrangement joins TRBV28 to TRBJ1-5, with unresolved D. V lost 1 base, J lost 7 bases, and 5 bases lay in between. Germline assignment: CDR1 MDHEN and CDR2 SYDVKM. The CDR3 length is 12 residues. The CDR3 reads CASSLYKQPQHF. CDR3 DNA: TGTGCCAGCAGTTTATACAAGCAGCCCCAGCATTTT.

CDR3 DNA: TGTGCCAGCAGCCAAAGGGGACAGTCTAATGAAAAACTGTTTTTT. Amino acids: CASSQRGQSNEKLFF. This chain joins TRBV3-1 (or the pseudogene TRBV3-2) and TRBJ1-4, with 7 bases fitting TRBD1. This CDR3 contains 15 residues. The junction had 3 bases not matched to a gene; V was cut back by 2 bases and J by 3 bases. Germline CDR1 and CDR2: LGHDT and YNNKEL (reference sequence).

The CDR3 is CASQGLGTPLHF. The DNA for the CDR3 is TGTGCCAGCCAGGGGTTGGGGACACCCCTCCACTTT. V is TRBV27 and J is TRBJ1-6, with D perhaps matching TRBD1 (6 bases). Germline V gene data show CDR1 as MNHEY and CDR2 as SMNVEV (reference sequence). V dropped 8 bases and J dropped 11 bases, with 13 bases sitting between them. The CDR3 covers 12 residues.

The chain couples TRBV5-1 to TRBJ1-1; D is unclear. V was cut by 1 base and J by 5 bases, with 9 bases left in between. Per the germline V gene, CDR1 is SGHRS and CDR2 is YFSETQ. The CDR3 spans 13 residues. In nucleotides, the CDR3 is TGCGCCAGCAGCTTGACGGCGGGGACTGAAGCTTTCTTT. It translates to CASSLTAGTEAFF.

V usage is TRBV18 and J usage is TRBJ1-6; D gene unclear. Trimming took off 8 bases at V and 4 bases at J, with 12 bases between the two ends. This CDR3 is 14 amino acids long. The germline V gene has CDR1 KGHSH and CDR2 LQKENI. CDR3 in amino acids: CASTPPGYNSPLHF. CDR3 DNA: TGTGCCAGCACCCCGCCGGGGTATAATTCACCCCTCCACTTT. The full variable domain, with the rest looked up from reference TRBV18 and TRBJ1-6, is NAGVMQNPRHLVRRRGQEARLRCSPMKGHSHVYWYRQLPEEGLKFMVYLQKENIIDESGMPKERFSAEFPKEGPSILRIQQVVRGDSAAYFCASTPPGYNSPLHFGNGTRLTVT.

The chain combines TRBV5-5 with TRBJ1-1; 11 bases match TRBD1. CDR1 SGHKS and CDR2 YYEKEE come from the germline V gene (reference sequence). The CDR3 is 15 amino acids. The V segment lost 0 bases and the J segment 4 bases; nucleotides outside the gene matches: 2. The CDR3 bases are TGTGCCAGCAGCTTGGAGGGACAGGGGGGCACTGAAGCTTTCTTT. Translating gives CASSLEGQGGTEAFF. Full variable domain (rest looked up from reference TRBV5-5 and TRBJ1-1): DAGVTQSPTHLIKTRGQQVTLRCSPISGHKSVSWYQQVLGQGPQFIFQYYEKEERGRGNFPDRFSARQFPNYSSELNVNALLLGDSALYLCASSLEGQGGTEAFFGQGTRLTVV.